The present T cell receptor beta chain was sequenced within a study of T cell responses to AZD1222 COVID-19 vaccine. Overall study findings and caveats: The reported proportion of spike-specific TCRs targeting unmutated variant regions was nearly half. AZD1222 recipients seropositive at baseline numbered only 5 or 6. Spike-spanning, vaccine-associated CD4 TCRs were dominant at 160-218 and 743-854.

This clone was seen a single time. Its antigen is unidentified. Profiled with immunoSEQ multiplex PCR; TCRdb holds only in-frame clones, not every one. The sample shows 120,000 or so clones, around 89% of them seen only once. The sequence came from an adult in good health. This specimen was peripheral blood, taken on day 0 of MenACWY control vaccination.

The CDR3 sequence is CASTTSGSYEQYF. CDR3 DNA: TGCGCCAGCACCACTAGCGGCTCCTACGAGCAGTACTTC. The chain links TRBV10-2 to TRBJ2-7; 8 bases line up with TRBD2. CDR3 length equals 13 residues. Germline CDR1 reads WSHSY; CDR2 reads SAAADI. Germline trimming cut 7 bases from V and 0 bases from J; bases unmatched to any gene: 2.